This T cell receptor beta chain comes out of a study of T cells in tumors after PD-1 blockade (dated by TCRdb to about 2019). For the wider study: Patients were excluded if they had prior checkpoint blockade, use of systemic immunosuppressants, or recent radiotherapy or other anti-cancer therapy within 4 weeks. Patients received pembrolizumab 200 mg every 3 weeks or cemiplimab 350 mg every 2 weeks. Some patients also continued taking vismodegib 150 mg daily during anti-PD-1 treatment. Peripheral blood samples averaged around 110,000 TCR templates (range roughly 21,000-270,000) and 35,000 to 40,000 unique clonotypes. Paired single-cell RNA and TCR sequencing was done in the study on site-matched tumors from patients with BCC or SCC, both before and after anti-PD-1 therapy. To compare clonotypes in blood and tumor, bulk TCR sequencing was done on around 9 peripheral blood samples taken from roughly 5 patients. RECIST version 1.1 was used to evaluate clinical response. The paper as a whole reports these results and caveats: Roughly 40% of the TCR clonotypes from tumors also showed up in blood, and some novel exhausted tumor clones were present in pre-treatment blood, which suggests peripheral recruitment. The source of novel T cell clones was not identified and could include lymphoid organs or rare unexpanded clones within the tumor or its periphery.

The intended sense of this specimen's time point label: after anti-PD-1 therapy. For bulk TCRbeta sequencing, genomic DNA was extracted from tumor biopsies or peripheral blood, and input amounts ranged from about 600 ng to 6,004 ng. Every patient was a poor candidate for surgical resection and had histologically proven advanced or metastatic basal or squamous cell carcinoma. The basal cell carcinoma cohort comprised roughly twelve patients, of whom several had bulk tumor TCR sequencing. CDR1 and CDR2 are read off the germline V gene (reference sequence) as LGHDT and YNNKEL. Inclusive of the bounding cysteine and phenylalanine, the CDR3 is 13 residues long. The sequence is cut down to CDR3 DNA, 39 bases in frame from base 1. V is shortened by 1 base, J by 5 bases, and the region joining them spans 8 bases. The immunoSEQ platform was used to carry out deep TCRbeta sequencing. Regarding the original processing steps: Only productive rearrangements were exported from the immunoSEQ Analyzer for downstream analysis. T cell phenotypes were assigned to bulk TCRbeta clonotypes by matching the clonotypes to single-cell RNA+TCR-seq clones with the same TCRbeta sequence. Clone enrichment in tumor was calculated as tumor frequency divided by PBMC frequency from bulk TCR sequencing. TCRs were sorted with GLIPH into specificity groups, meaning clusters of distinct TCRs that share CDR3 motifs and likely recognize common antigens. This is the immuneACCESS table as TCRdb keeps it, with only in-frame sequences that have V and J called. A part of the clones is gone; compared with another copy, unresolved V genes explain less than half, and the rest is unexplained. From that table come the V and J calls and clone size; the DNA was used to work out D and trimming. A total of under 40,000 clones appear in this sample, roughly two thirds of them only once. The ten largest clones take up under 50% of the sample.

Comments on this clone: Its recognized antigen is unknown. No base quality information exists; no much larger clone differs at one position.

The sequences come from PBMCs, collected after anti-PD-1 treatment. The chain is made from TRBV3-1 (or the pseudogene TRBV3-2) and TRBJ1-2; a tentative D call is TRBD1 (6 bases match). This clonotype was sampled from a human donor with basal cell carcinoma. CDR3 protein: CASSQGTAYGYTF. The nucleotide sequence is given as TGTGCCAGCAGCCAAGGGACAGCATATGGCTACACCTTC.